Listed here is a single T cell receptor (beta chain). Its target antigen remains unknown. No much larger clone is present one base from it, and per-base qualities are unavailable. The collaborating institutions used their own protocols to collect whole blood in K2EDTA tubes. For TCRbeta analysis, collaborator samples were shipped as frozen whole blood, as isolated PBMCs, or as DNA extracted from either sample type. The sample comes from a study of blood T cell repertoires in COVID-19 (dated by TCRdb to between 2020 and 2021). As for the study more broadly: Collaborator samples came from the United States, Italy and Spain and covered acute and convalescent phases of COVID-19. The material from the prospective study consisted of cDNA or gDNA derived from T cells, B-cell-depleted T cells, or PBMCs. Deeply sampled blood TCRbeta repertoires from subjects exposed to, actively infected with, or recovered from COVID-19 were included in the dataset. The repertoires were made available in a free public database intended to serve as a resource for research on the immune response to SARS-CoV-2. The samples were drawn from two sources: the first 160 participants of the ongoing ImmuneRACE study, and 950 to 1,500 subjects contributed by 6 global collaborators. Sample metadata almost always included a de-identified subject ID, COVID-19 status, age in years and sex. Where available, HLA class I and class II types were taken from metadata supplied by the sample provider and were not determined by assay-based typing. Results the study describes overall, beyond this receptor: How much clinical and demographic metadata was included differed by source and by participant, and the metadata was provided uncurated.

At the junction V is shortened by 6 bases and J by 6 bases; bases outside the gene matches: 3. Including cysteine and phenylalanine, the CDR3 has 13 amino acids. Left in the record is the CDR3 DNA by itself, 39 bases read in frame from the first base. TCRbeta CDR3 regions were amplified from genomic DNA by means of the immunoSEQ Assay, a bias-controlled multiplex PCR. The original methods were these. Within the assay, amplification of reference gene primers was used to estimate how many nucleated cells each sample contained. To quantify the absolute abundance of each unique TCRbeta CDR3 rearrangement, sequence reads were collapsed and filtered. For each sample, productive Simpson clonality was calculated as the square root of Simpson's diversity index across productive rearrangements. TCRdb re-hosts the immuneACCESS table, in-frame sequences only. Its copies lack some clones; in the studies checked, an unresolved V gene accounts for under half of them, and the cause for the rest is not known. V and J calls and clone size follow that table, whereas D and trimming were derived from the DNA. The sample records some 200,000 clones, 86% of which are singletons. 5.5% to 8.5% of the sample is held by the ten biggest clonotypes.

This receptor was identified in a woman aged 80 or over in a cohort sampled during active or convalescent COVID-19. The specimen was peripheral blood. The rearrangement joined TRBV12-3 or TRBV12-4 to TRBJ2-4; 9 bases in the junction line up with TRBD2. The DNA sequence follows: TGTGCCAGCAGCCCTAGCGGGGCAAACATTCAGTACTTC. Translation gives CASSPSGANIQYF.